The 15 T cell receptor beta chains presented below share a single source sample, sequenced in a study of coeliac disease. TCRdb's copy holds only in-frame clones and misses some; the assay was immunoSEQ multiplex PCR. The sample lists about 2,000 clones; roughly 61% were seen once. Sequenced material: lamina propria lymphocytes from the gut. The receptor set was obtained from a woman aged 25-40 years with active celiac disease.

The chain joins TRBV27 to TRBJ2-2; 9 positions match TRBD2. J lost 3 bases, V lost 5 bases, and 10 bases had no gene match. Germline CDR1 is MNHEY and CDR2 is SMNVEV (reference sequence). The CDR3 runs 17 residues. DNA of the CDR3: TGTGCCAGCAGTCCCTCCCCTACTAGCGGGCACACCGGGGAGCTGTTTTTT. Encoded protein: CASSPSPTSGHTGELFF.

CDR3 sequence reads: CASSPGRAGREAFF. The CDR3, as DNA: TGTGCCAGCAGCCCAGGACGGGCGGGGAGGGAAGCTTTCTTT. The chain is built from TRBV14 and TRBJ1-1; D unclear. The germline V and J ends were trimmed by 4 bases and 8 bases, with 17 bases remaining between them. There are 14 residues in the CDR3. Germline-derived CDR1 and CDR2 are SGHDN and FVKESK.

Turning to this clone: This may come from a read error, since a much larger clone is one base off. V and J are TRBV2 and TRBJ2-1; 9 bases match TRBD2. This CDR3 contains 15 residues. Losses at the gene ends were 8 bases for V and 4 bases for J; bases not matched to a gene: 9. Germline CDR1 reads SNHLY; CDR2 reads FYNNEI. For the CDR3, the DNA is TGTGCCAGCTGTAACAGACTAGCGGCTTACAATGAGCAGTTCTTC. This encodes CASCNRLAAYNEQFF.

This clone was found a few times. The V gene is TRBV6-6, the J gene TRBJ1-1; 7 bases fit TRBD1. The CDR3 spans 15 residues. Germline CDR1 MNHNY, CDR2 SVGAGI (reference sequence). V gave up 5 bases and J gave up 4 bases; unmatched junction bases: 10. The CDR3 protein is CASSQRQGLGTEAFF. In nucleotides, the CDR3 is TGTGCCAGCAGTCAACGACAGGGATTGGGCACTGAAGCTTTCTTT.

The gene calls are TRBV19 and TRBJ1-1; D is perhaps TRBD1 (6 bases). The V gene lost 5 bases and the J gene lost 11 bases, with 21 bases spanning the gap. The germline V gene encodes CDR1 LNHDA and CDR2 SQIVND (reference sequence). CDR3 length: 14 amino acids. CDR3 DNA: TGTGCCAGTAGTTTCTTGCTGGGTGAGGGGGTCGCTTTCTTT. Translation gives CASSFLLGEGVAFF.

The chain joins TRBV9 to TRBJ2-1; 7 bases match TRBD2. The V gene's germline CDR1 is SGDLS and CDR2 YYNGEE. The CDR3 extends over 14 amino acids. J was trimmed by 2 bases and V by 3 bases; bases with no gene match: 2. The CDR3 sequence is CASSGGTTYNEQFF. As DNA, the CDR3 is TGTGCCAGCAGCGGCGGGACTACCTACAATGAGCAGTTCTTC.

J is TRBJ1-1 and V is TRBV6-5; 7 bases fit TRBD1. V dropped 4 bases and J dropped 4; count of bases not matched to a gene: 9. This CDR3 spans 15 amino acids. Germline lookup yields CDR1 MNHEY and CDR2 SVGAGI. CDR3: CASSSRQGMGTEAFF. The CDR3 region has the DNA TGTGCCAGCAGTTCCAGACAGGGTATGGGCACTGAAGCTTTCTTT.

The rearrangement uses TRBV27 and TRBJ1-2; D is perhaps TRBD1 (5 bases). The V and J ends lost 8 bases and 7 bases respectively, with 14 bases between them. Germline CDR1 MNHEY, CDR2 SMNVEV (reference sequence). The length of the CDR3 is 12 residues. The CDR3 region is CASGANGGGYTF. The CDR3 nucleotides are TGTGCCAGCGGCGCCAACGGGGGTGGCTACACCTTC.

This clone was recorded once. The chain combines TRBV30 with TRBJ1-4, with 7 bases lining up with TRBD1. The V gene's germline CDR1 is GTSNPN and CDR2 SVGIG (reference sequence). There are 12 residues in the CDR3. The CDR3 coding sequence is TGTGCTGCCGGGACAGATAATGAAAAACTGTTTTTT. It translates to CAAGTDNEKLFF.

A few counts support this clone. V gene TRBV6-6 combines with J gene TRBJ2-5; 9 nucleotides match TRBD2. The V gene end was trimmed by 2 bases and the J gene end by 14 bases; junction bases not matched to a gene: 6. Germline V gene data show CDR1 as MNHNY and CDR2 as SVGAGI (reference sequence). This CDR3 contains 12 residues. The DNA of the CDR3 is TGTGCCAGCAGTTACGGGCGGGGGGGGGCTTACTTC. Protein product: CASSYGRGGAYF.

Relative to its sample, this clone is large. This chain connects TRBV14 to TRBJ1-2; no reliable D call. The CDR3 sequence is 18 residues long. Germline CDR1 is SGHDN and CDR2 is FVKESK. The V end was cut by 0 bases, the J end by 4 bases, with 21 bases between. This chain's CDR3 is CASSQDMAGVTFLYGYTF. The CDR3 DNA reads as TGTGCCAGCAGCCAAGATATGGCAGGCGTCACCTTCCTCTATGGCTACACCTTC. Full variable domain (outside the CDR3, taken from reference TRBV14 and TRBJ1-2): EAGVTQFPSHSVIEKGQTVTLRCDPISGHDNLYWYRRVMGKEIKFLLHFVKESKQDESGMPNNRFLAERTGGTYSTLKVQPAELEDSGVYFCASSQDMAGVTFLYGYTFGSGTRLTVV.

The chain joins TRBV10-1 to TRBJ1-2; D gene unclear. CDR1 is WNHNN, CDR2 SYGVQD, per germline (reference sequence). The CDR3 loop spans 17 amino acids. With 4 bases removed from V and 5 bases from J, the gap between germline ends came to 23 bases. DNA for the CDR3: TGCGCCAGCAGTGTGTCACAATCCGGACTCAGGAAGTATGGCTACACCTTC. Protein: CASSVSQSGLRKYGYTF.

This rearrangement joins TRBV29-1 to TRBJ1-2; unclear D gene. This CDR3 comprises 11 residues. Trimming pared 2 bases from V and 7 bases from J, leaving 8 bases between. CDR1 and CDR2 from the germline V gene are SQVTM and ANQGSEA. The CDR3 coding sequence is TGCAGCGTTGAACGAGGGTTTGGCTACACCTTC. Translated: CSVERGFGYTF.

The CDR3 sequence: CASSLGQAKETQYF. The CDR3 bases are TGTGCCAGCAGCTTGGGACAGGCCAAAGAGACCCAGTACTTC. The chain employs TRBV11-2 and TRBJ2-5; 8 positions agree with TRBD1. J gave up 3 bases and V 3 bases, and 3 bases lay outside the gene matches. The CDR3 length is 14 residues. Germline loops: CDR1 SGHAT, CDR2 FQNNGV.

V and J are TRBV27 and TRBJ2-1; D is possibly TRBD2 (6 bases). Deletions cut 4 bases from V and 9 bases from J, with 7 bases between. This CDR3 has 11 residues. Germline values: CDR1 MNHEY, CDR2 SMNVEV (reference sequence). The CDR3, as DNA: TGTGCCAGCAGTTCCGGGGGTGAGCAGTTCTTC. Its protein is CASSSGGEQFF.